The next 21 T cell receptor beta chains were all read from a single sample in a study of T cell responses to AZD1222 COVID-19 vaccine. Measured with immunoSEQ multiplex PCR; TCRdb has only the in-frame clones, and not every one. This sample has approximately 80,000 clones, with approximately 83% found just once. The starting material was peripheral blood, obtained 28 days after the second AZD1222 dose. These receptors were collected from an adult who received the AZD1222 COVID-19 vaccine.

This chain connects TRBV5-4 to TRBJ1-3, with D perhaps TRBD1 (5 bases). V lost 0 bases, J lost 0 bases, and 13 bases lay in between. The CDR3 has 17 residues. CDR1 is SGHNT and CDR2 is YYREEE in the germline V gene (reference sequence). The CDR3 reads CASSLAGAAISGNTIYF. CDR3 DNA sequence: TGTGCCAGCAGCTTGGCCGGGGCGGCAATCTCTGGAAACACCATATATTTT.

J is TRBJ1-3 and V is TRBV5-1, with D maybe TRBD1 (5 bases). The CDR3 consists of 15 residues. Between the trimmed V and J ends, which lost 2 bases and 0 bases, there was a span of 9 bases. The germline gives CDR1 SGHRS, CDR2 YFSETQ. CDR3 loop: CASSFGGASGNTIYF. DNA for the CDR3: TGCGCCAGCAGCTTCGGAGGGGCCTCTGGAAACACCATATATTTT. The full variable domain, its missing parts supplied by reference TRBV5-1 and TRBJ1-3, is KAGVTQTPRYLIKTRGQQVTLSCSPISGHRSVSWYQQTPGQGLQFLFEYFSETQRNKGNFPGRFSGRQFSNSRSEMNVSTLELGDSALYLCASSFGGASGNTIYFGEGSWLTVV.

The rearrangement links TRBV19 to TRBJ2-1; 7 nucleotides match TRBD2. CDR1 is LNHDA and CDR2 is SQIVND in the germline V gene (reference sequence). There are 15 residues in the CDR3. V lost 3 bases, J lost 4 bases, and 6 bases stayed unmatched. The CDR3 DNA sequence: TGTGCCAGTAGTATCGGGCCTAGCGGATACAATGAGCAGTTCTTC. Translation gives CASSIGPSGYNEQFF.

This chain links TRBV28 with TRBJ1-1; D might be TRBD1 (5 bases). The V gene lost 3 bases and the J gene lost 6 bases, with 14 bases spanning the gap. The germline gives CDR1 MDHEN, CDR2 SYDVKM. CDR3 length equals 14 residues. CDR3: CASSFHDSDAEAFF. The CDR3 region has the DNA TGTGCCAGCAGTTTTCATGACAGTGATGCTGAAGCTTTCTTT.

V is TRBV14 and J is TRBJ1-2; D gene ambiguous. This CDR3 is 14 amino acids long. V was shortened by 1 base and J by 0 bases, with 6 bases between the two germline ends. CDR1 and CDR2 from the germline V gene are SGHDN and FVKESK. CDR3 loop: CASSQASPNYGYTF. CDR3 in DNA: TGTGCCAGCAGCCAAGCTAGTCCTAACTATGGCTACACCTTC.

The CDR3 sequence is CASSLDPGQAYGYTF. CDR3 coding DNA: TGTGCCAGCAGCTTAGACCCGGGACAGGCGTATGGCTACACCTTC. The chain is built from TRBV11-2 and TRBJ1-2, with 8 bases fitting TRBD1. V lost 0 bases, J lost 5 bases, and 5 bases stayed unmatched. The CDR3 consists of 15 residues. Germline CDR1 reads SGHAT; CDR2 reads FQNNGV.

The chain couples TRBV2 to TRBJ2-7, with 7 bases fitting TRBD2. The germline V gene has CDR1 SNHLY and CDR2 FYNNEI. CDR3 length: 12 amino acids. J lost 7 bases, V lost 6 bases, and 6 bases had no gene match. The CDR3 sequence: CASRMSSGEQYF. The CDR3 DNA reads as TGTGCCAGCAGGATGTCTAGCGGAGAGCAGTACTTC.

This chain joins TRBV7-9 and TRBJ2-3; D is possibly TRBD2 (6 bases). Germline V lookup: CDR1 SEHNR, CDR2 FQNEAQ (reference sequence). The CDR3 covers 16 residues. V lost 4 bases to trimming and J lost 4 bases, with 18 bases between them. CDR3 coding DNA: TGTGCCAGCAGCTCAACGCGGGCGGGGCCCCCAGATACGCAGTATTTT. Translation gives CASSSTRAGPPDTQYF.

This chain uses TRBV7-2 with TRBJ2-1, with unresolved D. The V end lost 1 base, the J end lost 4 bases, and 8 bases lay between the germline ends. The CDR3 loop spans 14 amino acids. Germline CDR1 SGHTA, CDR2 FQGNSA. The CDR3 DNA reads as TGTGCCAGCAGCTTAGAACAGATATACAATGAGCAGTTCTTC. Its translation is CASSLEQIYNEQFF.

About this clone itself: The same CDR3 can be traced to other DNA sequences in this sample. The rearrangement joins TRBV18 to TRBJ1-3; the D gene is possibly TRBD1 (5 bases). Trimming shortened V by 3 bases and J by 0 bases, and 9 bases separated the two germline ends. Germline V gene lookup returns CDR1 KGHSH and CDR2 LQKENI. CDR3 length: 15 residues. Here the CDR3 DNA reads TGTGCCAGCTCACCGGCGGGACTCTCTGGAAACACCATATATTTT. This codes for CASSPAGLSGNTIYF.

The chain joins TRBV28 to TRBJ1-1; D remains ambiguous. This CDR3 spans 15 amino acids. Per germline, CDR1 MDHEN and CDR2 SYDVKM. Trimming removed 7 bases from V and 0 bases from J, with 15 bases in between. In DNA, the CDR3 is TGTGCCAGCACGGGCTATTCTGCCATGAACACTGAAGCTTTCTTT. Its translation: CASTGYSAMNTEAFF.

This clone was seen just once. This chain joins TRBV7-2 and TRBJ1-5, with D perhaps TRBD1 (6 bases). The CDR3 sequence is 15 residues long. Trimming left V 2 bases short and J 1 base short, with 9 bases between. The germline V gene has CDR1 SGHTA and CDR2 FQGNSA. The CDR3 is CASSLLGQSNQPQHF. Here the CDR3 DNA reads TGTGCCAGCAGCTTACTAGGACAGAGCAATCAGCCCCAGCATTTT.

The DNA of the CDR3 is TGTGCCAGCAGCCGTAGACAGGGTGGACGGGAGACCCAGTACTTC. It is translated as CASSRRQGGRETQYF. V gene TRBV7-3 combines with J gene TRBJ2-5, with TRBD1 matching over 7 bases. Germline V CDR1 and CDR2: SGHTA, FQGTGA. Unmatched junction bases numbered 11, after V lost 5 bases and J lost 5 bases. This CDR3 has 15 amino acids.

This rearrangement joins TRBV19 to TRBJ1-1, with 8 bases aligning to TRBD1. V shed 5 bases, J shed 0 bases, and the junction held 11 bases outside the gene matches. CDR3 length: 17 amino acids. Looked up from germline, CDR1 is LNHDA and CDR2 is SQIVND (reference sequence). CDR3 nucleotide sequence: TGTGCCAGTAGTTTGACAGGGGCGAATTTAATGAACACTGAAGCTTTCTTT. This sequence encodes CASSLTGANLMNTEAFF.

The chain uses TRBV19 and TRBJ2-7, with D possibly being TRBD2 (6 bases). The length of the CDR3 is 15 residues. Germline CDR1 LNHDA, CDR2 SQIVND (reference sequence). The V and J ends lost 4 bases and 0 bases respectively, with 13 bases between them. CDR3 amino acids: CASSTRGGASYEQYF. The DNA for the CDR3 is TGTGCCAGTAGTACCCGTGGAGGGGCCTCCTACGAGCAGTACTTC.

V and J are TRBV6-6 and TRBJ1-6, with 9 bases matching TRBD1. This CDR3 is built from 17 residues. Looked up from germline, CDR1 is MNHNY and CDR2 is SVGAGI (reference sequence). J was trimmed by 9 bases and V by 5 bases; bases with no gene match: 14. The CDR3 protein is CASSLQGHRTGASPLHF. CDR3 DNA sequence: TGTGCCAGCAGTCTCCAAGGGCATCGGACAGGGGCTTCACCCCTCCACTTT.

The J gene is TRBJ1-6, the V gene TRBV7-9; tentative D call: TRBD1 (6 bases). This CDR3 comprises 14 residues. With 5 bases removed from V and 7 bases from J, the gap between germline ends came to 12 bases. Germline V lookup: CDR1 SEHNR, CDR2 FQNEAQ (reference sequence). Here the CDR3 reads CASSIQGSNSPLHF. CDR3 coding DNA: TGTGCCAGCAGCATACAGGGCTCGAATTCACCCCTCCACTTT.

The CDR3 protein is CAISESEQPSSYNSPLHF. DNA of the CDR3: TGTGCCATCAGTGAGTCTGAACAGCCAAGCTCCTATAATTCACCCCTCCACTTT. The chain joins TRBV10-3 to TRBJ1-6; D is uncertain. The V end was cut by 0 bases, the J end by 0 bases, with 12 bases between. Germline assignment: CDR1 ENHRY and CDR2 SYGVKD. CDR3 size: 18 residues.

The V call is TRBV29-1, the J call TRBJ2-3, with TRBD1 matching 7 bases. Trimming removed 3 bases from V and 7 bases from J; junction bases left unmatched: 1. The CDR3 has 11 amino acids. Germline V gives CDR1 SQVTM, CDR2 ANQGSEA. The CDR3 here is CSVDRGNTQYF. Here the CDR3 DNA reads TGCAGCGTTGACAGGGGGAATACGCAGTATTTT.

V usage is TRBV28 and J usage is TRBJ2-1; 12 bases line up with TRBD1. With 8 bases clipped from V and 9 bases from J, the junction kept 8 bases outside the gene matches. CDR1 MDHEN and CDR2 SYDVKM come from the germline V gene. CDR3 length: 14 residues. The CDR3 here is CASYGDRGLLEQFF. The CDR3 DNA reads TGTGCCAGCTACGGGGACAGGGGGCTGCTTGAGCAGTTCTTC.

The chain couples TRBV27 to TRBJ2-7; the D gene is possibly TRBD1 (6 bases). Germline values: CDR1 MNHEY, CDR2 SMNVEV (reference sequence). This CDR3 spans 11 amino acids. Trimming shortened V by 3 bases and J by 10 bases, and 10 bases separated the two germline ends. The CDR3 DNA reads TGTGCCAGCAGTTTCAGGGGAGATCAGTACTTC. It is translated as CASSFRGDQYF.